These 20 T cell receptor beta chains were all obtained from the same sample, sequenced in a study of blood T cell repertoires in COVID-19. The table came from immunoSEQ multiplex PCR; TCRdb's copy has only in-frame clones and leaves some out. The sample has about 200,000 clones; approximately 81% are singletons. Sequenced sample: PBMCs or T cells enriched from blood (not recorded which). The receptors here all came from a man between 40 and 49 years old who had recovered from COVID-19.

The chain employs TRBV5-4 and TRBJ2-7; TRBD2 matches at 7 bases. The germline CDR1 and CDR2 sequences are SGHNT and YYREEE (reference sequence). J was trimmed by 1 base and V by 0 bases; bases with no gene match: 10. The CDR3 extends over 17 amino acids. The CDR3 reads CASSLAVEASGSYEQYF. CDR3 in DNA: TGTGCCAGCAGCTTGGCCGTAGAAGCTAGCGGATCCTACGAGCAGTACTTC.

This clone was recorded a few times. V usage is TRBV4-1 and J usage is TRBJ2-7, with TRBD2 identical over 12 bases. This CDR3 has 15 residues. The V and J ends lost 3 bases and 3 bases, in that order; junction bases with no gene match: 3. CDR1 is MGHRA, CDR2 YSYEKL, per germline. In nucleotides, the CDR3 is TGCGCCAGCAGCCATCCGACTAGCGGGAGCTACGAGCAGTACTTC. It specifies CASSHPTSGSYEQYF.

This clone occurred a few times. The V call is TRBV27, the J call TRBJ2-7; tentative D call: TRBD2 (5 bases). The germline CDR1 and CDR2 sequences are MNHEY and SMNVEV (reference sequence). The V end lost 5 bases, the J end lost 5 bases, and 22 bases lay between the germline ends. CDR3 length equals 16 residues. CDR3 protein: CASSPRFSRAVHEQYF. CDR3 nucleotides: TGTGCCAGCAGTCCGCGTTTTAGTCGAGCGGTCCACGAGCAGTACTTC.

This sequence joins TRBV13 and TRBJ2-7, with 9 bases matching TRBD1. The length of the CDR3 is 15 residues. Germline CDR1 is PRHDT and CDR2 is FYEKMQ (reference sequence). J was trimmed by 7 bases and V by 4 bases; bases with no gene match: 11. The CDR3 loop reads CASSSGQGTGGEQYF. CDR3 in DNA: TGTGCCAGCAGCTCGGGACAGGGAACTGGTGGGGAGCAGTACTTC.

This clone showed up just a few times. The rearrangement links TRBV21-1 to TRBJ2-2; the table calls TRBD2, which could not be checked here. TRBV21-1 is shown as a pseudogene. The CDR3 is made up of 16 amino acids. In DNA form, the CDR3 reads TGTGCCAGCCTAGGGGTAGCGGGGGCGAACACCGGGGAGCTGTTTTTT. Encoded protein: CASLGVAGANTGELFF.

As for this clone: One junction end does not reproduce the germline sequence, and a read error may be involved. The CDR3 reads CASSQGDRDPSKNF. The CDR3 DNA reads TGTGCCAGCAGCCAAGGGGACAGGGACCCGTCCAAGAACTTC. V usage is TRBV3-1 (or the pseudogene TRBV3-2) and J usage is TRBJ2-4, with 9 bases fitting TRBD1. Germline loops: CDR1 LGHDT, CDR2 YNNKEL (reference sequence). The CDR3 consists of 14 residues.

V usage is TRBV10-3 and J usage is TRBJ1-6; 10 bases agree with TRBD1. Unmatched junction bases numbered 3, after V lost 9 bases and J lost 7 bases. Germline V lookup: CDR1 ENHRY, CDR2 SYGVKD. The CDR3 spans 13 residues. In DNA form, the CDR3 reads TGTGCCATAGGGACAGGGGAGAATTCACCCCTCCACTTT. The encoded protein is CAIGTGENSPLHF.

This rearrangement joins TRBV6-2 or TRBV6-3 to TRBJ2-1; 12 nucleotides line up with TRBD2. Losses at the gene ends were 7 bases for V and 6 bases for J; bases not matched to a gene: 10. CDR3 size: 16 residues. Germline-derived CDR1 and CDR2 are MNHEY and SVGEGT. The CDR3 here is CASTPGTSGYLNEQFF. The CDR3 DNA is TGTGCCAGCACCCCCGGGACTAGCGGGTACCTCAATGAGCAGTTCTTC.

CDR3 sequence reads: CASSFSSSNEQFF. CDR3 bases: TGTGCCAGCAGTTTTTCCAGTTCCAATGAGCAGTTCTTC. The chain employs TRBV27 and TRBJ2-1; D is undetermined. Germline CDR1 reads MNHEY; CDR2 reads SMNVEV (reference sequence). The CDR3 consists of 13 residues. The V end lost 3 bases, the J end lost 6 bases, and 9 bases lay between the germline ends.

The CDR3, as DNA: TGCAGCGCCGAAACTCTGACAGGGCGCAGTGGTGAGCAGTACTTC. Translated, it gives CSAETLTGRSGEQYF. The chain combines TRBV29-1 with TRBJ2-7; 7 bases align to TRBD1. The V gene end was trimmed by 7 bases and the J gene end by 7 bases; junction bases not matched to a gene: 19. The CDR3 contains 15 residues. Germline V lookup: CDR1 SQVTM, CDR2 ANQGSEA.

DNA of the CDR3: TGTGCCAGCAGAAAAGAGGTCGGGACAGGGGGCTACACCTTC. This translates into CASRKEVGTGGYTF. The chain has TRBV28 and TRBJ1-2; TRBD1 matches at 9 bases. Germline trimming cut 6 bases from V and 8 bases from J; bases unmatched to any gene: 10. Germline V gives CDR1 MDHEN, CDR2 SYDVKM. CDR3 length: 14 amino acids.

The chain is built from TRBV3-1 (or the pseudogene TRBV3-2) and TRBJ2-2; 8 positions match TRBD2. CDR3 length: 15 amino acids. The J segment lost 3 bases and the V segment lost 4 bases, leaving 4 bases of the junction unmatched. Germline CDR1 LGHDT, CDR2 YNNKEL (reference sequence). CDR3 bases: TGTGCCAGCAGCCCTACTAGCGGATACACCGGGGAGCTGTTTTTT. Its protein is CASSPTSGYTGELFF.

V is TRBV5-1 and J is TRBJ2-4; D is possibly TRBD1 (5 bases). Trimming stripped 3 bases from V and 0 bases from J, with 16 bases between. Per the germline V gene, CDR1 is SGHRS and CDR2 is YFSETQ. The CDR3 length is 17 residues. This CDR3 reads CASSSWQGTLAKNIQYF. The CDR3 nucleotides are TGCGCCAGCAGCTCGTGGCAGGGAACTCTAGCCAAAAACATTCAGTACTTC.

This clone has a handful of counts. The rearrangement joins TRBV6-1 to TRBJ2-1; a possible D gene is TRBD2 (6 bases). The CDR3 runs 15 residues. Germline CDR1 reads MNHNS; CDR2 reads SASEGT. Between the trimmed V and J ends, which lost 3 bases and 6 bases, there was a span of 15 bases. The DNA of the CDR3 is TGTGCCAGCAGTGATAGCCTAGCGCGGGCCAATGAGCAGTTCTTC. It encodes CASSDSLARANEQFF.

In DNA form, the CDR3 reads TGCGCCAGCAGTGCCGGAGCAGGGGAACACTATGGCTACACCTTC. It yields the protein CASSAGAGEHYGYTF. The V call is TRBV4-1, the J call TRBJ1-2, with a possible D match to TRBD1 (6 bases). Per the germline V gene, CDR1 is MGHRA and CDR2 is YSYEKL. This CDR3 has 15 amino acids. The germline V and J ends were trimmed by 6 bases and 3 bases, with 17 bases remaining between them.

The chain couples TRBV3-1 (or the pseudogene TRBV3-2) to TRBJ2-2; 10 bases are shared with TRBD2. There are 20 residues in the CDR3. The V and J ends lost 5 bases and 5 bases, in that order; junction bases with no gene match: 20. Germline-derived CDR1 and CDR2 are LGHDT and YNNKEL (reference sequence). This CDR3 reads CASSKTMAVPSGRWTGELFF. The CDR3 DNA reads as TGTGCCAGCAGCAAAACAATGGCCGTCCCTAGCGGGAGATGGACCGGGGAGCTGTTTTTT.

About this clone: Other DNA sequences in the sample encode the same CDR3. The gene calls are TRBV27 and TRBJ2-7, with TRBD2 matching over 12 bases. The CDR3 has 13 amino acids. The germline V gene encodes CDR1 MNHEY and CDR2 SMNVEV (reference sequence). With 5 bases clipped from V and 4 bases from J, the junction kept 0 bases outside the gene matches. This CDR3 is CASSLAGGYEQYF. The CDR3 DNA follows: TGTGCCAGCAGTCTAGCGGGAGGGTACGAGCAGTACTTC.

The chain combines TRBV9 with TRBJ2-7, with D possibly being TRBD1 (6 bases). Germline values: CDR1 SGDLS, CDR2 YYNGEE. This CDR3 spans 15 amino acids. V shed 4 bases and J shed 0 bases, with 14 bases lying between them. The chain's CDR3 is CASSIGTSSSYEQYF. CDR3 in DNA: TGTGCCAGCAGCATCGGGACATCTAGCTCCTACGAGCAGTACTTC.

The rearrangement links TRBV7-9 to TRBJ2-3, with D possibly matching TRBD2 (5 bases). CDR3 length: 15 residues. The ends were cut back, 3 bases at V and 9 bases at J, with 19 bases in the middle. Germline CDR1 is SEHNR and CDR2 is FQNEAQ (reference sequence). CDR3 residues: CASSFEHPPPGTQYF. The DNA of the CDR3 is TGTGCCAGCAGCTTTGAACACCCTCCACCGGGGACGCAGTATTTT.

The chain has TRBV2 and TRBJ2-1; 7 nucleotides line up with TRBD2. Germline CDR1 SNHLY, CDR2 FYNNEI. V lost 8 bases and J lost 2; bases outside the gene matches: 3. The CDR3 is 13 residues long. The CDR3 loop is CASETSPYNEQFF. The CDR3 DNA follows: TGTGCCAGCGAGACTAGCCCCTACAATGAGCAGTTCTTC.